This T cell receptor (beta chain) comes out of a study of CXCR3 chemokines and chemotherapy response in bladder cancer (dated by TCRdb to between 2021 and 2023). For context, the study as a whole: The study set out to examine whether the activity of the CXCR3 chemokine system within tumors predicted response to chemotherapy in human bladder cancer.

The method was PCR. The instrument was an Illumina HiSeq 2500. TCRdb reprocessing: public reads trimmed at Q25 with fastp, clones called with MiXCR, in-frame beta chains kept. Rows matching on CDR3 protein sequence are summarized as one entry with the most common DNA and genes. In this sample the table shows about 3,500 distinct CDR3 sequences, roughly 26% of which occur a single time. Together, the top ten hold approximately 13% of the sample. The CDR3 starts with the cysteine, ends with the phenylalanine, and has 19 residues. The CDR3 DNA has 57 bases and is translated from base 1. Germline trimming amounts to 2 bases on V and 2 bases on J, with 12 as the count of junction bases outside the gene matches. Based on the germline V gene, the CDR1 and CDR2 sequences are LGHNA and YNFKEQ. At least ten counts were recorded for this clonotype. This clone's antigen is unknown. No much larger clone exists at a distance of one base, and base qualities are not known.

This clonotype was obtained from a human donor with bladder cancer that did not respond to neoadjuvant chemotherapy. This material was acquired from a patient whose treatment included neoadjuvant chemotherapy. The chain joins TRBV4-2 to TRBJ2-5; 12 bases in the junction line up with TRBD2. DNA sequence: TGTGCCAGCAGCCAATCCATGTATCCGACTAGCGGGGGTCAAGAGACCCAGTACTTC. Its amino acids are CASSQSMYPTSGGQETQYF.